A single sample is the source of the 26 T cell receptor beta chains below, sequenced in a study of T cell repertoires in cytomegalovirus infection. MiXCR, applied by TCRdb to the reads, yields one record per CDR3 protein. Among about 400,000 distinct CDR3 sequences, roughly 18% were seen once, and the ten largest hold around 9.3%. Sequenced: PBMCs. The receptors stem from a human donor in good health (CMV status not recorded). Some clones in this sample may be carry-over from other donors' samples.

This clonotype was observed a handful of times. The chain recombines TRBV20-1 with TRBJ2-2; D could derive from TRBD1 or TRBD2 (6 bases each). Trimming took off 3 bases at V and 4 bases at J, with 21 bases between the two ends. The CDR3 covers 17 residues. Germline CDR1 is DFQATT and CDR2 is SNEGSKA (reference sequence). CDR3 DNA sequence: TGCAGTGCTAGTCACCCAGATGGGGGGCCGGGCACCGGGGAGCTGTTTTTT. Its translation: CSASHPDGGPGTGELFF.

This clonotype appeared a few times. The V call is TRBV19, the J call TRBJ2-3; TRBD2 aligns across 12 bases. Germline CDR1 reads LNHDA; CDR2 reads SQIVND (reference sequence). The CDR3 is 16 amino acids. The ends lost 4 bases at V and 2 bases at J; junction bases unmatched: 4. CDR3 sequence (DNA): TGTGCCAGTAGTACCCGGACTAGCGGGGCCACAGATACGCAGTATTTT. Its translation is CASSTRTSGATDTQYF.

The chain uses TRBV10-3 and TRBJ2-1; 7 bases agree with TRBD1. The CDR3 runs 15 residues. Per germline, CDR1 ENHRY and CDR2 SYGVKD. J lost 4 bases, V lost 2 bases, and 5 bases had no gene match. This chain's CDR3 is CAISEVNRGYNEQFF. Written as DNA, the CDR3 is TGTGCCATCAGTGAGGTGAACAGGGGATACAATGAGCAGTTCTTC.

This clonotype was recorded a few times. This chain connects TRBV11-2 to TRBJ1-4; 8 bases match TRBD1. Germline values: CDR1 SGHAT, CDR2 FQNNGV. The CDR3 runs 15 residues. The trim removed 5 bases at V and 8 bases at J, leaving 10 bases unmatched. DNA of the CDR3: TGTGCCAGCAGCACCCGACAGGGGCGGGACGAAAAACTGTTTTTT. Translation: CASSTRQGRDEKLFF.

This chain connects TRBV6-2 or TRBV6-3 to TRBJ1-5, with no clear D. The germline V gene has CDR1 MNHEY and CDR2 SVGEGT. The V and J ends lost 5 bases and 6 bases respectively, with 14 bases between them. The CDR3 spans 14 residues. The CDR3 DNA reads TGTGCCAGCAGTCGGCAGCCTGAACCTCAGCCCCAGCATTTT. Amino acids: CASSRQPEPQPQHF.

J is TRBJ1-2 and V is TRBV7-2; D uncertain. Germline V gene lookup returns CDR1 SGHTA and CDR2 FQGNSA. Deletions cut 4 bases from V and 1 base from J, with 13 bases between. The CDR3 runs to 15 residues. CDR3 coding DNA: TGTGCCAGCAGCTCCGGGAACTCACTTAACTATGGCTACACCTTC. Its protein is CASSSGNSLNYGYTF.

This clonotype was seen ten or more times. The V and J genes are TRBV7-6 and TRBJ1-1; the D gene is possibly TRBD1 (5 bases). Trimming left V 2 bases short and J 1 base short, with 11 bases between. Germline V lookup: CDR1 SGHVS, CDR2 FNYEAQ. The CDR3 length is 15 residues. The CDR3 DNA follows: TGTGCCAGCAGCTTACGTATGGGGACGAACACTGAAGCTTTCTTT. Protein product: CASSLRMGTNTEAFF.

The rearrangement joins TRBV6-2 or TRBV6-3 to TRBJ2-1, with 13 bases aligning to TRBD2. The V and J ends lost 6 bases and 8 bases, in that order; junction bases with no gene match: 10. Germline CDR1 and CDR2: MNHEY and SVGEGT. The CDR3 is 16 amino acids. The CDR3 is CASSPGLAGAGDEQFF. DNA for the CDR3: TGTGCCAGCAGCCCCGGACTAGCGGGAGCTGGGGATGAGCAGTTCTTC.

The V and J genes are TRBV20-1 and TRBJ2-5; D is perhaps TRBD2 (6 bases). Germline CDR1 DFQATT, CDR2 SNEGSKA (reference sequence). This CDR3 is 14 amino acids long. V gave up 3 bases and J gave up 4 bases, with 15 bases separating them. Here the CDR3 DNA reads TGCAGTGCTAGGTCCAGCGGGCCCGCAGAGACCCAGTACTTC. Its translation is CSARSSGPAETQYF.

The V and J genes are TRBV2 and TRBJ2-3; D possibly matches TRBD1 or TRBD2 (5 bases each). Between the trimmed V and J ends, which lost 6 bases and 3 bases, there was a span of 13 bases. The CDR3 length is 14 residues. Germline V gene lookup returns CDR1 SNHLY and CDR2 FYNNEI. In nucleotides, the CDR3 is TGTGCCAGCAGCCGGGCGTGGGGGACAGATACGCAGTATTTT. Translated, it gives CASSRAWGTDTQYF.

This clonotype was counted a few times. The gene calls are TRBV6-5 and TRBJ2-3, with D possibly matching TRBD2 (5 bases). Germline assignment: CDR1 MNHEY and CDR2 SVGAGI. The CDR3 contains 15 residues. With 0 bases removed from V and 2 bases from J, the gap between germline ends came to 9 bases. The CDR3 sequence: CASSYSSGPTDTQYF. In DNA form, the CDR3 reads TGTGCCAGCAGTTACTCAAGCGGTCCCACAGATACGCAGTATTTT.

This clonotype was recorded a few times. This chain links TRBV7-3 with TRBJ1-4; TRBD1 is a possible D gene (5 bases). This CDR3 region has 16 residues. V was shortened by 5 bases and J by 2 bases, with 15 bases between the two germline ends. Germline-derived CDR1 and CDR2 are SGHTA and FQGTGA. The CDR3 loop is CASSPPGLSTNEKLFF. The CDR3 coding sequence is TGTGCCAGCAGCCCCCCGGGGCTTTCGACTAATGAAAAACTGTTTTTT.

The rearrangement links TRBV12-3 or TRBV12-4 to TRBJ2-7; D gene ambiguous. CDR3 size: 11 residues. Deletions cut 2 bases from V and 5 bases from J, with 4 bases between. For the CDR3, the DNA is TGTGCCAGCAGTTTAACCCACGAGCAGTACTTC. It encodes CASSLTHEQYF.

This clonotype has at least ten counts. V usage is TRBV5-5 and J usage is TRBJ1-1; no clear D gene. The CDR3 spans 15 residues. Germline CDR1 reads SGHKS; CDR2 reads YYEKEE (reference sequence). The V and J ends lost 0 bases and 1 base respectively, with 10 bases between them. CDR3 amino acids: CASSLEWTANTEAFF. Here the CDR3 DNA reads TGTGCCAGCAGCTTGGAATGGACGGCGAACACTGAAGCTTTCTTT.

The rearrangement uses TRBV5-5 and TRBJ1-6, with 9 bases identical to TRBD1. There are 14 residues in the CDR3. V lost 4 bases to trimming and J lost 14 bases; unmatched junction nucleotides: 10. The germline gives CDR1 SGHKS, CDR2 YYEKEE (reference sequence). The CDR3 coding sequence is TGTGCCAGCAGCCACACAGGGGGCGCCGAGTCCCTCCACTTT. This gives the protein CASSHTGGAESLHF.

The CDR3 is CSAQQGAQAYGYTF. The CDR3 DNA is TGCAGTGCACAACAGGGGGCGCAGGCCTATGGCTACACCTTC. This chain links TRBV20-1 with TRBJ1-2, with TRBD1 matching over 9 bases. Germline V gene data show CDR1 as DFQATT and CDR2 as SNEGSKA (reference sequence). The trim removed 6 bases at V and 4 bases at J, leaving 9 bases unmatched. This CDR3 has 14 amino acids.

This sequence joins TRBV24-1 and TRBJ2-5; D may correspond to TRBD1 or TRBD2 (5 bases each). CDR3 length: 13 amino acids. V was cut by 0 bases and J by 4 bases, with 5 bases left in between. The V gene's germline CDR1 is KGHDR and CDR2 SFDVKD. The CDR3 DNA sequence: TGTGCCACCAGTGATTTGGGGGGAGAGACCCAGTACTTC. Translation gives CATSDLGGETQYF.

The V call is TRBV20-1, the J call TRBJ2-5; perhaps D is TRBD1 or TRBD2 (5 bases each). The CDR3 length is 11 residues. The V gene lost 5 bases and the J gene lost 4 bases, with 8 bases spanning the gap. CDR1 and CDR2 from the germline V gene are DFQATT and SNEGSKA (reference sequence). As DNA, the CDR3 is TGCAGTGCTGGGACCCCAGAGACCCAGTACTTC. Translating gives CSAGTPETQYF.

This clonotype was observed a few times. The chain combines TRBV7-9 with TRBJ1-1; D unresolved. CDR3 length equals 11 residues. Looked up from germline, CDR1 is SEHNR and CDR2 is FQNEAQ (reference sequence). The germline V and J ends were trimmed by 8 bases and 6 bases, with 10 bases remaining between them. CDR3 bases: TGTGCCAGCCCTGGACGGGCTGAAGCTTTCTTT. Encoded protein: CASPGRAEAFF.

This clonotype appeared many times. The rearrangement joins TRBV4-2 to TRBJ2-7, with 9 positions matching TRBD2. J gave up 4 bases and V 0 bases, and 1 base lay outside the gene matches. The CDR3 spans 14 residues. CDR1 and CDR2 (germline): LGHNA, YNFKEQ. CDR3 DNA sequence: TGTGCCAGCAGCCAAGATACTAGCGGGTACGAGCAGTACTTC. Encoded protein: CASSQDTSGYEQYF.

The rearrangement uses TRBV5-5 and TRBJ2-5; 14 nucleotides agree with TRBD2. Germline assignment: CDR1 SGHKS and CDR2 YYEKEE (reference sequence). V trimming: 3 bases; J trimming: 1 base; junction bases outside the gene matches: 8. The CDR3 extends over 18 amino acids. CDR3: CASSSAGGLAGAQETQYF. The DNA for the CDR3 is TGTGCCAGCAGCTCCGCCGGGGGACTAGCGGGGGCCCAAGAGACCCAGTACTTC.

The gene calls are TRBV18 and TRBJ2-1, with 8 bases lining up with TRBD2. With 3 bases clipped from V and 0 bases from J, the junction kept 7 bases outside the gene matches. The CDR3 length is 17 residues. CDR1 KGHSH and CDR2 LQKENI come from the germline V gene. CDR3 nucleotides: TGTGCCAGCTCACCGGCCCTAGCGGGTTACTCCTACAATGAGCAGTTCTTC. It encodes CASSPALAGYSYNEQFF.

CDR3 loop: CASSPTGLPLETQYF. DNA of the CDR3: TGTGCCAGCAGCCCGACGGGACTACCATTAGAGACCCAGTACTTC. V is TRBV5-8 and J is TRBJ2-5, with 7 bases matching TRBD2. The trim removed 4 bases at V and 4 bases at J, leaving 10 bases unmatched. The germline CDR1 and CDR2 sequences are SGHTS and YDEGEE. The CDR3 spans 15 residues.

The genes are TRBV6-1 and TRBJ1-5; D not certain. CDR3 size: 13 residues. Trimming shortened V by 0 bases and J by 4 bases, and 4 bases separated the two germline ends. Looked up from germline, CDR1 is MNHNS and CDR2 is SASEGT. The CDR3 reads CASSEANNQPQHF. The DNA of the CDR3 is TGTGCCAGCAGTGAAGCGAATAATCAGCCCCAGCATTTT.

This clonotype was found a few times. CDR3 nucleotides: TGTGCCAGCAGCCTGGGACAGAGGGGCGAGCAGTACTTC. The encoded protein is CASSLGQRGEQYF. This rearrangement joins TRBV7-2 to TRBJ2-7, with 7 bases identical to TRBD1. This CDR3 comprises 13 residues. With 5 bases clipped from V and 6 bases from J, the junction kept 7 bases outside the gene matches. Germline CDR1 and CDR2: SGHTA and FQGNSA.

This clonotype was counted a few times. It is unclear where the CDR3 begins or ends on the DNA, so no DNA is shown, and the CDR3 is as TCRdb lists it. The V and J genes are TRBV7-2 and TRBJ2-7; TRBD1 is taken as the D call from the table, unchecked against the DNA. Germline V gene data show CDR1 as SGHTA and CDR2 as FQGNSA. Counting both end residues, the CDR3 totals 14 amino acids. The CDR3 sequence: CASSFGTGISEGDF.